Detailed here is one T cell receptor (beta chain). V lost 4 bases and J 7 bases, leaving 17 bases between the germline ends. There are 14 residues in the CDR3. In germline, CDR1 is KGHSH, CDR2 LQKENI. Via MiXCR, TCRdb re-called the RT-PCR reads, giving one row per CDR3 protein. The sample holds 650,000 to 800,000 distinct CDR3 sequences; more than 13% are singletons and the top ten take roughly 4%. What was sequenced was memory CD4+ T cells from blood. The sequence derives from a female donor in good health, serving as a healthy control. This chain uses TRBV18 with TRBJ2-7, with a tentative D call TRBD1 (6 bases). The CDR3, as DNA: TGTGCCAGCTCACTCCCGGCAGGGGTGGGAGAGCAGTACTTC. Protein product: CASSLPAGVGEQYF.